The 24 T cell receptor beta chains given below trace back to one sample, sequenced in a study of CD8 T cells in ankylosing spondylitis. TCRdb re-called the 5' RACE reads with MiXCR, one entry per CDR3 protein. Here the sample spans about 150,000 distinct CDR3 sequences, roughly 30% being singletons. The sample consisted of synovial fluid, either unsorted or a sorted T cell fraction (not recorded which). The receptors were sampled from a male donor with ankylosing spondylitis.

The chain carries TRBV5-1 and TRBJ2-3; 7 positions agree with TRBD2. The J segment lost 7 bases and the V segment lost 5 bases, leaving 22 bases of the junction unmatched. There are 18 residues in the CDR3. Germline V gene sequence: CDR1 SGHRS, CDR2 YFSETQ. The CDR3 is CASRVGGMRGGALHTQYF. The CDR3 region has the DNA TGCGCCAGCAGAGTCGGGGGAATGAGGGGAGGGGCCCTACATACGCAGTATTTT.

CDR3 protein: CASSGQYSNQPQHF. In DNA form, the CDR3 reads TGTGCCAGCAGCGGACAGTATAGCAATCAGCCCCAGCATTTT. The chain combines TRBV2 with TRBJ1-5, with D tentatively TRBD1 (6 bases). From germline, CDR1 is SNHLY and CDR2 FYNNEI. CDR3 size: 14 residues. V gave up 6 bases and J gave up 0 bases, with 9 bases separating them.

This clonotype has a count of ten or more. J is TRBJ2-1 and V is TRBV11-2; TRBD2 agrees at 12 bases. This CDR3 spans 19 amino acids. Germline V gene lookup returns CDR1 SGHAT and CDR2 FQNNGV. V lost 0 bases and J lost 1; bases outside the gene matches: 7. The CDR3 sequence is CASSLDGLAGSLSYNEQFF. CDR3 DNA sequence: TGTGCCAGCAGCTTAGATGGACTAGCGGGGTCTCTGTCCTACAATGAGCAGTTCTTC.

The sample holds a few counts of this clonotype. This chain links TRBV12-3 or TRBV12-4 with TRBJ2-5; 10 positions match TRBD1. Germline trimming cut 6 bases from V and 1 base from J; bases unmatched to any gene: 5. The CDR3 has 15 amino acids. CDR3: CASSYRTGGQETQYF. CDR3 in DNA: TGTGCCAGCAGCTACCGGACAGGGGGCCAAGAGACCCAGTACTTC.

The chain recombines TRBV6-2 or TRBV6-3 with TRBJ1-2; D perhaps matches TRBD1 (5 bases). This CDR3 is 14 amino acids long. CDR1 is MNHEY, CDR2 SVGEGT, per germline. Trimming cost V 2 bases and J 5 bases, with 12 bases left between them. This chain's CDR3 is CASSYLSAGYGYTF. CDR3 bases: TGTGCCAGCAGTTACCTCTCGGCAGGGTATGGCTACACCTTC.

There are a few counts of this clonotype. V gene TRBV7-8 combines with J gene TRBJ2-5; 7 positions match TRBD2. Germline CDR1 and CDR2: SGHVS and FQNEAQ. Trimming at V came to 2 bases and at J to 1 base, leaving 7 bases not matched to a gene. CDR3 length equals 16 residues. The CDR3 bases are TGTGCCAGCAGCTTATACGGGGGGAGATCCCAAGAGACCCAGTACTTC. Translated, it gives CASSLYGGRSQETQYF.

The gene calls are TRBV4-2 and TRBJ2-2, with TRBD1 identical over 8 bases. J lost 5 bases, V lost 0 bases, and 8 bases had no gene match. Germline V CDR1 and CDR2: LGHNA, YNFKEQ. This CDR3 has 17 amino acids. The CDR3 here is CASSQDDQGARTGELFF. The DNA for the CDR3 is TGTGCCAGCAGCCAAGATGATCAGGGGGCAAGGACCGGGGAGCTGTTTTTT.

The rearrangement joins TRBV29-1 to TRBJ2-7; D call uncertain. There are 16 residues in the CDR3. Germline lookup yields CDR1 SQVTM and CDR2 ANQGSEA. The V end was cut by 4 bases, the J end by 0 bases, with 19 bases between. Here the CDR3 DNA reads TGCAGCGTTGCGAGGCTCACCACGATCGGCTCCTACGAGCAGTACTTC. Translating gives CSVARLTTIGSYEQYF.

The chain is built from TRBV3-1 and TRBJ2-3; the D gene is possibly TRBD1 (5 bases). V lost 1 base and J lost 6, with 14 bases in between. Per germline, CDR1 LGHDT and CDR2 YNNKEL (reference sequence). The CDR3 covers 15 residues. CDR3 residues: CASSQAIWGRDTQYF. CDR3 coding DNA: TGTGCCAGCAGCCAAGCTATTTGGGGCAGGGATACGCAGTATTTT.

This chain connects TRBV10-3 to TRBJ2-3, with 11 bases identical to TRBD2. The J segment lost 4 bases and the V segment lost 10 bases, leaving 7 bases of the junction unmatched. This CDR3 has 14 amino acids. Germline loops: CDR1 ENHRY, CDR2 SYGVKD. CDR3: CATGASGGSDTQYF. The CDR3 DNA reads TGTGCCACGGGGGCTAGCGGGGGGTCAGATACGCAGTATTTT.

The chain combines TRBV28 with TRBJ2-7, with TRBD2 matching 8 bases. Germline assignment: CDR1 MDHEN and CDR2 SYDVKM. Trimming at V came to 6 bases and at J to 3 bases, leaving 7 bases not matched to a gene. The CDR3 consists of 14 residues. The CDR3 protein is CASRSGSLIYEQYF. DNA of the CDR3: TGTGCCAGCAGGAGCGGGAGCCTCATCTACGAGCAGTACTTC.

This clonotype has just a few counts. V and J are TRBV7-2 and TRBJ1-1; D might be TRBD1 (5 bases). This CDR3 contains 13 residues. V lost 6 bases, J lost 2 bases, and 10 bases lay in between. Germline V gene sequence: CDR1 SGHTA, CDR2 FQGNSA. The CDR3 is CASRLTVNTEAFF. CDR3 nucleotide sequence: TGTGCCAGCAGGCTGACAGTTAACACTGAAGCTTTCTTT.

The table lists this clonotype with a few counts. The chain recombines TRBV3-1 with TRBJ1-3; perhaps TRBD1 as D (5 bases). The CDR3 contains 17 residues. V lost 0 bases and J 1 base, leaving 13 bases between the germline ends. Germline CDR1 and CDR2: LGHDT and YNNKEL (reference sequence). The chain's CDR3 is CASSQDQFRESGNTIYF. The CDR3 DNA reads TGTGCCAGCAGCCAAGATCAGTTCAGGGAATCTGGAAACACCATATATTTT.

The chain carries TRBV7-9 and TRBJ1-2, with TRBD1 identical over 11 bases. The V gene's germline CDR1 is SEHNR and CDR2 FQNEAQ (reference sequence). J lost 9 bases, V lost 2 bases, and 11 bases had no gene match. The CDR3 consists of 16 residues. The CDR3 nucleotides read TGTGCCAGCAGCTTATGGCCCGGGACAGGGGGGCGTAGCTACACCTTC. Its translation: CASSLWPGTGGRSYTF.

This chain joins TRBV20-1 and TRBJ1-5; D remains unclear. CDR3 length: 13 amino acids. Trimming removed 6 bases from V and 7 bases from J, with 16 bases in between. Per germline, CDR1 DFQATT and CDR2 SNEGSKA (reference sequence). CDR3 residues: CSANNFSGQPQHF. CDR3 DNA: TGCAGTGCCAATAACTTCAGCGGGCAGCCCCAGCATTTT.

The chain carries TRBV5-6 and TRBJ1-6; D remains ambiguous. Trimming took 0 bases from V and 12 from J, leaving 10 bases between them. The V gene's germline CDR1 is SGHDT and CDR2 YYEEEE. The CDR3 loop spans 13 amino acids. In nucleotides, the CDR3 is TGTGCCAGCAGCTTGGGCCCTTTGGGACCCCTCCACTTT. Its protein is CASSLGPLGPLHF. The whole variable domain, filled in from reference TRBV5-6 and TRBJ1-6, reads DAGVTQSPTHLIKTRGQQVTLRCSPKSGHDTVSWYQQALGQGPQFIFQYYEEEERQRGNFPDRFSGHQFPNYSSELNVNALLLGDSALYLCASSLGPLGPLHFGNGTRLTVT.

The chain couples TRBV2 to TRBJ1-5, with 7 positions matching TRBD1. The length of the CDR3 is 15 residues. The germline CDR1 and CDR2 sequences are SNHLY and FYNNEI. V lost 5 bases, J lost 4 bases, and 8 bases stayed unmatched. CDR3 DNA: TGTGCCAGCAGTTCCCGGGACAGCCTTAATCAGCCCCAGCATTTT. It is translated as CASSSRDSLNQPQHF.

This clonotype was counted a few times. The chain carries TRBV7-2 and TRBJ1-2, with 9 nucleotides matching TRBD1. Trimming cost V 2 bases and J 0 bases; bases outside gene matches: 4. Germline V gene sequence: CDR1 SGHTA, CDR2 FQGNSA. The CDR3 sequence is 16 residues long. The CDR3 spells CASSLWGQGPNYGYTF. The CDR3 nucleotides read TGTGCCAGCAGCTTATGGGGACAGGGCCCTAACTATGGCTACACCTTC. The complete variable domain, with remaining parts taken from reference TRBV7-2 and TRBJ1-2, reads GAGVSQSPSNKVTEKGKDVELRCDPISGHTALYWYRQSLGQGLEFLIYFQGNSAPDKSGLPSDRFSAERTGGSVSTLTIQRTQQEDSAVYLCASSLWGQGPNYGYTFGSGTRLTVV.

The CDR3 DNA sequence: TGCAGTGCCGTGGACCTAAGGACCCCGGCAGATACGCAGTATTTT. This encodes CSAVDLRTPADTQYF. The chain recombines TRBV20-1 with TRBJ2-3, with D hard to call. Germline V gene data show CDR1 as DFQATT and CDR2 as SNEGSKA (reference sequence). The CDR3 is made up of 15 amino acids. Trimming took 6 bases from V and 4 from J, leaving 20 bases between them.

This rearrangement joins TRBV28 to TRBJ1-6; D unresolved. Per germline, CDR1 MDHEN and CDR2 SYDVKM. V dropped 6 bases and J dropped 7 bases, with 10 bases sitting between them. The CDR3 runs to 13 residues. CDR3 nucleotide sequence: TGTGCCAGCAGCCCTGTAATGAATTCACCCCTCCACTTT. Residues: CASSPVMNSPLHF.

This clonotype was recorded many times. V usage is TRBV28 and J usage is TRBJ1-5; no clear D. Per the germline V gene, CDR1 is MDHEN and CDR2 is SYDVKM. This CDR3 is built from 14 residues. Trimming removed 6 bases from V and 2 bases from J, with 11 bases in between. Written as DNA, the CDR3 is TGTGCCAGCAGCCAAGTCCCGGGCAATCAGCCCCAGCATTTT. Amino acid sequence: CASSQVPGNQPQHF.

In this sample, this clonotype turned up many times. The chain uses TRBV3-1 and TRBJ2-1; D may be TRBD1 (5 bases). Trimming took off 3 bases at V and 6 bases at J, with 12 bases between the two ends. Germline-derived CDR1 and CDR2 are LGHDT and YNNKEL (reference sequence). This CDR3 region has 14 residues. CDR3 sequence reads: CASSQRQGINEQFF. CDR3 bases: TGTGCCAGCAGCCAGAGGCAGGGAATCAATGAGCAGTTCTTC.

This rearrangement joins TRBV20-1 to TRBJ1-3, with TRBD1 matching over 7 bases. Germline assignment: CDR1 DFQATT and CDR2 SNEGSKA (reference sequence). With 2 bases clipped from V and 0 bases from J, the junction kept 10 bases outside the gene matches. The CDR3 has 17 residues. CDR3: CSARPRDRTNSGNTIYF. The CDR3 DNA is TGCAGTGCTAGACCCCGGGACAGAACTAACTCTGGAAACACCATATATTTT.

In its sample, this clonotype was seen a few times. The chain combines TRBV18 with TRBJ2-3; 10 bases map to TRBD2. V lost 2 bases, J lost 6 bases, and 5 bases stayed unmatched. CDR3 size: 15 residues. The germline V gene encodes CDR1 KGHSH and CDR2 LQKENI. The chain's CDR3 is CASSPKLAGDDTQYF. In DNA, the CDR3 is TGTGCCAGCTCACCAAAGCTAGCGGGGGACGATACGCAGTATTTT.